The 2 T cell receptor beta chains in this list originate from one sample, sequenced in a study of CD4 T cells in relation to SARS-CoV-2 and coronaviruses (dated by TCRdb to the early 2020s). Receptor libraries were prepared by the immunoSEQ multiplex PCR assay. Sourced from immuneACCESS, this table was stored by TCRdb with only in-frame sequences that have V and J called. A share of the clones is absent; for the studies checked, an unresolved V gene accounts for under half, and the remainder has no known explanation. For this sample there are about 16,000 clones; around 82% appear just once. The biggest ten clones account for 15% of the sample. These receptors' targets are unknown. CD4+ T cells from unexposed donors were collected before the COVID-19 pandemic (2011-2018). Following 10 days of culture, the EasySep CD4+ T cell isolation kit was used to isolate CD4+ T cells. The sequenced sample consisted of CD4+ T cells from PBMCs, cultured in vitro. All receptors come from a human donor in good health.

The chain carries TRBV10-3 and TRBJ1-5; the D gene is possibly TRBD1 (5 bases). The CDR3 runs to 16 residues. Germline CDR1 reads ENHRY; CDR2 reads SYGVKD. V was cut by 3 bases and J by 0 bases, with 12 bases left in between. The CDR3 DNA reads as TGTGCCATCAGTGATGGAGGGCAGGGTAGCAATCAGCCCCAGCATTTT. Translated, it gives CAISDGGQGSNQPQHF.

This clone turned up a few times. The CDR3 DNA reads TGTGCCAGCAGTGACGGACAGGGGGTAGTTGAAGCTTTCTTT. Amino acid sequence: CASSDGQGVVEAFF. The chain links TRBV2 to TRBJ1-1; 10 nucleotides align to TRBD1. The CDR3 totals 14 residues. Germline CDR1 reads SNHLY; CDR2 reads FYNNEI. V lost 3 bases and J lost 7; bases outside the gene matches: 5.